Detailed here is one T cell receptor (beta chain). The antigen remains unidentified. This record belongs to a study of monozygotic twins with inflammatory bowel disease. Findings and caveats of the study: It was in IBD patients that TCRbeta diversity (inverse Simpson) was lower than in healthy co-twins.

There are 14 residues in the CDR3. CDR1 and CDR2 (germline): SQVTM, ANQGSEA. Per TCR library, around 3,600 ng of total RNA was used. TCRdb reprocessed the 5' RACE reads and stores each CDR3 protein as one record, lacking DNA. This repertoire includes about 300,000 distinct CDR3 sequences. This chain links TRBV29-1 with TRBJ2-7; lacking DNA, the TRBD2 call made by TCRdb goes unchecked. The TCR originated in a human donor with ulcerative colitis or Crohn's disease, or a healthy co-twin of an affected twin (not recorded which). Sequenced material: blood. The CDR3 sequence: CSVETSGRVYEQYF.